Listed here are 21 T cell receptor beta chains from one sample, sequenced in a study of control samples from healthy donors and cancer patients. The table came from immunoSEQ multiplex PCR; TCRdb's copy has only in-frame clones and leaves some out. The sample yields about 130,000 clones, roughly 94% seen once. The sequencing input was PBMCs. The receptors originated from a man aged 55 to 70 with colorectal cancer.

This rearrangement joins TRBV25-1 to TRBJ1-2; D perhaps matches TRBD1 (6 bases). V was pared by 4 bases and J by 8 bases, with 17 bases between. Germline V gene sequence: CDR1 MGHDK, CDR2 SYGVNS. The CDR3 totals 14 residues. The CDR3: CASSVMGGAMGYTF. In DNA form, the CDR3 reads TGTGCCAGCAGTGTCATGGGGGGCGCGATGGGCTACACCTTC.

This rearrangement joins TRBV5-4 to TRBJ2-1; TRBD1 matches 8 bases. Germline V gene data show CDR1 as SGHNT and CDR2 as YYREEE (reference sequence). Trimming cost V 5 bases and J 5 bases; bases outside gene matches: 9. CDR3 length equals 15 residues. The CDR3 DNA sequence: TGTGCCAGCAGTTATCAGGGGGCTTTGAACAATGAGCAGTTCTTC. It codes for CASSYQGALNNEQFF.

CDR3 nucleotide sequence: TGTGCCAGCAGCTCGAACAGTAATAGCAATCAGCCCCAGCATTTT. It codes for CASSSNSNSNQPQHF. V and J are TRBV9 and TRBJ1-5, with D unresolved. This CDR3 is 15 amino acids long. CDR1 SGDLS and CDR2 YYNGEE come from the germline V gene. V gave up 4 bases and J gave up 0 bases, with 11 bases separating them.

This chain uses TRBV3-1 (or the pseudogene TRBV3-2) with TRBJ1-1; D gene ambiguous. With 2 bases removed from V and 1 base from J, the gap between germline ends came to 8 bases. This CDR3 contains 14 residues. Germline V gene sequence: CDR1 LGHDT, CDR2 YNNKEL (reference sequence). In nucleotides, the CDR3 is TGTGCCAGCAGCCAACATGCGACGAACACTGAAGCTTTCTTT. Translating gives CASSQHATNTEAFF.

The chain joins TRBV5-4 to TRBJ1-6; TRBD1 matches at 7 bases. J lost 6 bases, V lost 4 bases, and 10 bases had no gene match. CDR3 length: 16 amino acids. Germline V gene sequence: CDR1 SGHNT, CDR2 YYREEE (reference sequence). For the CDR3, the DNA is TGTGCCAGCAGCCCCCCCGACAGGGAGAGTAATTCACCCCTCCACTTT. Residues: CASSPPDRESNSPLHF.

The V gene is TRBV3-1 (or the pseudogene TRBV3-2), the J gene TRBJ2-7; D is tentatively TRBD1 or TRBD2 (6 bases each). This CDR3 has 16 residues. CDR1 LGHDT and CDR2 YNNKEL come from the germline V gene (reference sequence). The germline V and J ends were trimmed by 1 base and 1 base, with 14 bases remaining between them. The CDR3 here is CASSQGTGGESYEQYF. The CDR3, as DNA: TGTGCCAGCAGCCAAGGAACCGGGGGCGAGTCCTACGAGCAGTACTTC.

CDR3 DNA sequence: TGTGCCAGCAGCTTGGGAGGACTAGCGGGAGCCTCCTACAATGAGCAGTTCTTC. It is translated as CASSLGGLAGASYNEQFF. The chain couples TRBV5-8 to TRBJ2-1, with 13 positions matching TRBD2. The CDR3 length is 18 residues. CDR1 is SGHTS, CDR2 YDEGEE, per germline. J gave up 0 bases and V 0 bases, and 3 bases lay outside the gene matches. The full variable domain, its missing parts supplied by reference TRBV5-8 and TRBJ2-1, is EAGVTQSPTHLIKTRGQQATLRCSPISGHTSVYWYQQALGLGLQFLLWYDEGEERNRGNFPPRFSGRQFPNYSSELNVNALELEDSALYLCASSLGGLAGASYNEQFFGPGTRLTVL.

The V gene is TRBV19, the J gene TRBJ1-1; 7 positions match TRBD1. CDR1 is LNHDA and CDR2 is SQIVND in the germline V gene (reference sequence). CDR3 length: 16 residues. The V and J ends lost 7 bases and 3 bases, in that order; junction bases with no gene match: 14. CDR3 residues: CASTIGGGRRDTEAFF. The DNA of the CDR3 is TGTGCCAGTACCATAGGAGGGGGCCGTAGGGACACTGAAGCTTTCTTT.

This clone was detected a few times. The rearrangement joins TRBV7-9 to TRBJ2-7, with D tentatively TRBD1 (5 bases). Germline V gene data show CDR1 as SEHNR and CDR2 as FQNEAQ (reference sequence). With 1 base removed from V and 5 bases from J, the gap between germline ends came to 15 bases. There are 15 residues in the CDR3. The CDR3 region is CASSLGTYLRDEQYF. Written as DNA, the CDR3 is TGTGCCAGCAGCTTAGGGACATACTTAAGGGACGAGCAGTACTTC. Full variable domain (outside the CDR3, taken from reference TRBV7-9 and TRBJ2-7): DTGVSQNPRHKITKRGQNVTFRCDPISEHNRLYWYRQTLGQGPEFLTYFQNEAQLEKSRLLSDRFSAERPKGSFSTLEIQRTEQGDSAMYLCASSLGTYLRDEQYFGPGTRLTVT.

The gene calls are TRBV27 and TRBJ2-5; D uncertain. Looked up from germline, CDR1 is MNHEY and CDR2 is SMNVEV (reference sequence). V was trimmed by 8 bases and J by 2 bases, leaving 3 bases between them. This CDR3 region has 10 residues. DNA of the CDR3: TGTGCCAGCGGGCAAGAGACCCAGTACTTC. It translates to CASGQETQYF.

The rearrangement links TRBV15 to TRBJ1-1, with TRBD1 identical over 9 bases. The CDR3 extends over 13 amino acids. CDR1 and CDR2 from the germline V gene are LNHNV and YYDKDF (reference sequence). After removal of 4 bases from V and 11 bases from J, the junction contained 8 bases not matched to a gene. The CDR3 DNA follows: TGTGCCACCAGCACCAGACAGGGGGGGACCGCTTTCTTT. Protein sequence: CATSTRQGGTAFF. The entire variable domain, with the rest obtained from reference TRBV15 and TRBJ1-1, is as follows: DAMVIQNPRYQVTQFGKPVTLSCSQTLNHNVMYWYQQKSSQAPKLLFHYYDKDFNNEADTPDNFQSRRPNTSFCFLDIRSPGLGDTAMYLCATSTRQGGTAFFGQGTRLTVV.

This CDR3 reads CASSAGQAPQETQYF. CDR3 DNA sequence: TGTGCCAGTAGTGCGGGACAGGCCCCCCAAGAGACCCAGTACTTC. V usage is TRBV19 and J usage is TRBJ2-5; 8 bases agree with TRBD1. Per germline, CDR1 LNHDA and CDR2 SQIVND (reference sequence). The CDR3 is made up of 15 amino acids. The trim removed 5 bases at V and 1 base at J, leaving 6 bases unmatched.

CDR3 loop: CSAGGQRVAPNTEAFF. CDR3 DNA sequence: TGCAGCGCCGGGGGGCAGAGAGTGGCACCGAACACTGAAGCTTTCTTT. The V call is TRBV29-1, the J call TRBJ1-1; D is perhaps TRBD1 (6 bases). Trimming took 7 bases from V and 1 from J, leaving 22 bases between them. Germline V lookup: CDR1 SQVTM, CDR2 ANQGSEA. The CDR3 spans 16 residues.

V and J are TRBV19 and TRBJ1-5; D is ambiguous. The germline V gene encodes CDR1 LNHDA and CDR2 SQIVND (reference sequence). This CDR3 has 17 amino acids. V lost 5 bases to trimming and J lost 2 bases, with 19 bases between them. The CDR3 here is CASSPNAGKTGNQPQHF. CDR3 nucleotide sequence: TGTGCCAGTAGTCCCAACGCGGGGAAGACGGGCAATCAGCCCCAGCATTTT.

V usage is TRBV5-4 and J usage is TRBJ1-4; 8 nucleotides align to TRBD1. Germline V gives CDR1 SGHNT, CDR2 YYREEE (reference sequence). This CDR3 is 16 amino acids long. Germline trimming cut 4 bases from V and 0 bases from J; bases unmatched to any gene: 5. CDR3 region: CASSDGQGSTNEKLFF. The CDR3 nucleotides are TGTGCCAGCAGCGATGGACAGGGCTCAACTAATGAAAAACTGTTTTTT.

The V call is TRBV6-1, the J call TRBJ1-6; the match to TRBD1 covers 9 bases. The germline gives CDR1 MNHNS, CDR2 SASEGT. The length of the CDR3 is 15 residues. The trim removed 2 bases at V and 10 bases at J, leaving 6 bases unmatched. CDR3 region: CASSEPGQGRSPLHF. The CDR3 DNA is TGTGCCAGCAGTGAACCGGGACAGGGCCGATCACCCCTCCACTTT.

The CDR3 DNA sequence: TGCGCCAGCAGCGGGGGAACAGGGACGTCGGGTGAAAAACTGTTTTTT. Its protein is CASSGGTGTSGEKLFF. The chain employs TRBV5-1 and TRBJ1-4; D perhaps matches TRBD1 (6 bases). The CDR3 is 16 residues long. V dropped 4 bases and J dropped 7 bases, with 20 bases sitting between them. Germline V gene lookup returns CDR1 SGHRS and CDR2 YFSETQ.

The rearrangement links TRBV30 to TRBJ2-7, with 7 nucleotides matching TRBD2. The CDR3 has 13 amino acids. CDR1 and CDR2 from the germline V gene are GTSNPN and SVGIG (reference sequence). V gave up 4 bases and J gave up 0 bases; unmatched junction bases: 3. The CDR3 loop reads CAWTRTSSYEQYF. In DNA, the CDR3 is TGTGCCTGGACTAGGACTAGCTCCTACGAGCAGTACTTC.

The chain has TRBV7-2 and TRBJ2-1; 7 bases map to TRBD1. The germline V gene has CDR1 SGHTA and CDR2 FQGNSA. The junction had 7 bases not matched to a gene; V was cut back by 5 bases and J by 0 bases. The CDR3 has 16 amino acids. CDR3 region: CASSGYRGLSYNEQFF. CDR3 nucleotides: TGTGCCAGCAGCGGGTACAGGGGCCTCTCCTACAATGAGCAGTTCTTC.

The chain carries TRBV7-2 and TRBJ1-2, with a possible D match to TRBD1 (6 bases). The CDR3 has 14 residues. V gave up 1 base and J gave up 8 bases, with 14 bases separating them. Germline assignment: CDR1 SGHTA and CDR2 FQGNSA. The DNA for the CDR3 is TGTGCCAGCAGCTTAGTCGCAGGGGAGCAAGGCTACACCTTC. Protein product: CASSLVAGEQGYTF. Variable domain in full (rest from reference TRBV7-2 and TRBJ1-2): GAGVSQSPSNKVTEKGKDVELRCDPISGHTALYWYRQSLGQGLEFLIYFQGNSAPDKSGLPSDRFSAERTGGSVSTLTIQRTQQEDSAVYLCASSLVAGEQGYTFGSGTRLTVV.

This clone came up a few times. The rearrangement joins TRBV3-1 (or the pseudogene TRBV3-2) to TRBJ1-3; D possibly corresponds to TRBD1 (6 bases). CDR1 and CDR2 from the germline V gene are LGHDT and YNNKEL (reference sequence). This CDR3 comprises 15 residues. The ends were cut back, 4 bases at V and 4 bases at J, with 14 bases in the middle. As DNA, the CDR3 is TGTGCCAGCAGCCCTTTGGGGGGCGCCGGAAACACCATATATTTT. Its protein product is CASSPLGGAGNTIYF.